Below, 12 T cell receptor beta chains from the same sample are listed, as sequenced in a study of CD8 T cells in Susac syndrome. Reverse transcription used about 0.5 to 1 ug RNA and random hexamers. From the immunoSEQ multiplex PCR reads, TCRdb called clonotypes with MiXCR, one entry per CDR3 protein. The sample shows 200,000 to 250,000 distinct CDR3 sequences, around 95% of them seen only once. The sequencing input was CD4+ T cells from PBMCs. The source is a human donor with multiple sclerosis.

The chain couples TRBV20-1 to TRBJ2-5, with D possibly matching TRBD1 (6 bases). The CDR3 runs 13 residues. The V and J ends lost 5 bases and 9 bases respectively, with 19 bases between them. CDR1 and CDR2 from the germline V gene are DFQATT and SNEGSKA (reference sequence). CDR3 sequence (DNA): TGCAGTGCTCTACAATTGACAGGCTCGGCCCAGTACTTC. This encodes CSALQLTGSAQYF.

The chain joins TRBV20-1 to TRBJ1-5; D unresolved. Germline V CDR1 and CDR2: DFQATT, SNEGSKA (reference sequence). Trimming shortened V by 3 bases and J by 3 bases, and 21 bases separated the two germline ends. This CDR3 comprises 17 residues. The CDR3 here is CSARAVAGITSNQPQHF. In DNA form, the CDR3 reads TGCAGTGCTAGGGCGGTGGCGGGGATAACCTCCAATCAGCCCCAGCATTTT.

V and J are TRBV20-1 and TRBJ1-2; D remains unclear. The CDR3 length is 8 residues. Germline-derived CDR1 and CDR2 are DFQATT and SNEGSKA (reference sequence). Between the trimmed V and J ends, which lost 8 bases and 10 bases, there was a span of 8 bases. CDR3 coding DNA: TGCAGTAATAGGGACTACACCTTC. It specifies CSNRDYTF.

This clonotype has just one count. The genes are TRBV27 and TRBJ2-7; D gene unclear. V shed 8 bases and J shed 2 bases, with 13 bases lying between them. From germline, CDR1 is MNHEY and CDR2 SMNVEV (reference sequence). There are 13 residues in the CDR3. The CDR3 nucleotides are TGTGCCAGCGGTCAAACCGGGCCCTACGAGCAGTACTTC. This sequence encodes CASGQTGPYEQYF.

The chain carries TRBV29-1 and TRBJ1-3; D is unclear. Trimming cost V 0 bases and J 8 bases, with 5 bases left between them. The CDR3 is 11 residues long. Germline CDR1 and CDR2: SQVTM and ANQGSEA. DNA for the CDR3: TGCAGCGTTGAAGATCAACACACCATATATTTT. It is translated as CSVEDQHTIYF.

The chain links TRBV5-4 to TRBJ2-3; no clear D. V was cut by 4 bases and J by 0 bases, with 9 bases left in between. The germline V gene encodes CDR1 SGHNT and CDR2 YYREEE (reference sequence). The CDR3 is made up of 14 amino acids. CDR3 loop: CASSLQASTDTQYF. CDR3 coding DNA: TGTGCCAGCAGCCTTCAGGCTAGCACAGATACGCAGTATTTT.

The chain has TRBV20-1 and TRBJ2-5, with a weak D call TRBD2 (6 bases). Deletions cut 2 bases from V and 4 bases from J, with 17 bases between. There are 15 residues in the CDR3. Per the germline V gene, CDR1 is DFQATT and CDR2 is SNEGSKA (reference sequence). CDR3 nucleotides: TGCAGTGCTAGATCAGCACGGGCGGGGAGAGAGACCCAGTACTTC. It is translated as CSARSARAGRETQYF.

The chain links TRBV7-9 to TRBJ2-7; 9 nucleotides align to TRBD1. Trimming cost V 1 base and J 5 bases; bases outside gene matches: 3. Germline-derived CDR1 and CDR2 are SEHNR and FQNEAQ (reference sequence). The CDR3 has 14 residues. The CDR3 coding sequence is TGTGCCAGCAGCTTAGGGACAGGGGACCACGAGCAGTACTTC. As protein: CASSLGTGDHEQYF.

The V and J genes are TRBV29-1 and TRBJ1-2, with TRBD1 identical over 10 bases. The CDR3 consists of 15 residues. The V segment lost 8 bases and the J segment 5 bases; nucleotides outside the gene matches: 14. Germline assignment: CDR1 SQVTM and CDR2 ANQGSEA. The CDR3 sequence is CSIPGQGSLRYGYTF. The CDR3 nucleotides are TGCAGCATTCCGGGACAGGGGAGTCTGCGGTATGGCTACACCTTC.

V is TRBV6-2 or TRBV6-3 and J is TRBJ2-7; TRBD1 agrees at 8 bases. In germline, CDR1 is MNHEY, CDR2 SVGEGT. CDR3 length: 15 residues. With 4 bases clipped from V and 2 bases from J, the junction kept 7 bases outside the gene matches. The chain's CDR3 is CASSFGDRSTYEQYV. The CDR3 DNA reads TGTGCCAGCAGTTTCGGGGACAGGTCAACCTACGAGCAGTACGTC.

V usage is TRBV5-1 and J usage is TRBJ1-5; D is ambiguous. CDR1 and CDR2 from the germline V gene are SGHRS and YFSETQ. The CDR3 is 13 residues long. V lost 0 bases and J lost 3, with 4 bases in between. The DNA for the CDR3 is TGCGCCAGCAGCTTGGAGCCCAATCAGCCCCAGCATTTT. This translates into CASSLEPNQPQHF.

V usage is TRBV9 and J usage is TRBJ2-5, with 8 bases aligning to TRBD2. The CDR3 extends over 14 amino acids. Germline V gene sequence: CDR1 SGDLS, CDR2 YYNGEE. V was pared by 6 bases and J by 1 base, with 5 bases of the junction left unmatched. CDR3 amino acids: CASTRGGPQETQYF. The CDR3 DNA follows: TGTGCCAGCACCCGCGGGGGGCCCCAAGAGACCCAGTACTTC.